This TCR beta chain is drawn from a study of cytotoxic CD8 clonotypes in ibrutinib-treated CLL. Study-wide results and limits: Baseline levels were approached again at progression, after clonality had risen at ibrutinib response.

This clone has ten or more counts. The antigen is not known. With 4 bases removed from V and 0 bases from J, the gap between germline ends came to 16 bases. CDR3 length: 16 amino acids. Germline V gene sequence: CDR1 SGHRS, CDR2 YFSETQ. The data were produced by immunoSEQ multiplex PCR, yet TCRdb's version contains in-frame clones alone and is incomplete. The repertoire holds approximately 30,000 clones, with more than 65% as singletons. This specimen consisted of PBMCs, obtained after 24 months of ibrutinib treatment. This chain links TRBV5-1 with TRBJ1-1, with D perhaps matching TRBD1 (6 bases). This receptor was identified in a human donor with chronic lymphocytic leukemia. CDR3 sequence: CASSVVGGRMNTEAFF. CDR3 bases: TGCGCCAGCAGCGTCGTGGGGGGCAGGATGAACACTGAAGCTTTCTTT. Complete variable domain (other parts from reference TRBV5-1 and TRBJ1-1): KAGVTQTPRYLIKTRGQQVTLSCSPISGHRSVSWYQQTPGQGLQFLFEYFSETQRNKGNFPGRFSGRQFSNSRSEMNVSTLELGDSALYLCASSVVGGRMNTEAFFGQGTRLTVV.